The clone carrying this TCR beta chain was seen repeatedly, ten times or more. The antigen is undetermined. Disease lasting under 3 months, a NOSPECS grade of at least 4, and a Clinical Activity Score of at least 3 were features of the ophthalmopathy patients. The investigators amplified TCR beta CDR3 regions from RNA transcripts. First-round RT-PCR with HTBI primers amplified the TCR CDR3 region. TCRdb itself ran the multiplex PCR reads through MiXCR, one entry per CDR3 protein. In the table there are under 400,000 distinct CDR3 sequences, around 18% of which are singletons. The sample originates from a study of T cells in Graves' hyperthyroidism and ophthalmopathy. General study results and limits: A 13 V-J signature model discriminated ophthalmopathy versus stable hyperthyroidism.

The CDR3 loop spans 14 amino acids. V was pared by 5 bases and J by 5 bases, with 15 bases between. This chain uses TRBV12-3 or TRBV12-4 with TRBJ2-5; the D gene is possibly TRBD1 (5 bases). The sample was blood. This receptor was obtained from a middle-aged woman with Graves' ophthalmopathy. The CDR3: CASSISTVRETQYF. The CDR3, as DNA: TGTGCCAGCAGTATCTCGACAGTAAGGGAGACCCAGTACTTC.